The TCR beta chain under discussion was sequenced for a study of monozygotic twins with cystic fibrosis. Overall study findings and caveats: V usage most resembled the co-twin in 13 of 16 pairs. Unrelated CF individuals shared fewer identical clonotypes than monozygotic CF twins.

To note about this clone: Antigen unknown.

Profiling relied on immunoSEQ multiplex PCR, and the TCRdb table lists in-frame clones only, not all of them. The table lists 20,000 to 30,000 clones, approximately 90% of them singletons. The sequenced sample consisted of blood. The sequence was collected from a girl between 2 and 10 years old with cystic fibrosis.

The CDR3 DNA sequence: TGTGCCAGCAGCCCCAGGACTAGCGGGGTTAGCACAGATACGCAGTATTTT. Translation gives CASSPRTSGVSTDTQYF. The rearrangement joins TRBV11-3 to TRBJ2-3, with 12 bases aligning to TRBD2. The CDR3 spans 17 residues. With 5 bases clipped from V and 0 bases from J, the junction kept 6 bases outside the gene matches. Germline V gene lookup returns CDR1 SGHNT and CDR2 YENEEA.